These T cell receptor beta chains were read from a single sample in a study of shared clonotypes between healthy human individuals. The repertoire was sequenced with immunoSEQ multiplex PCR; TCRdb's copy has only in-frame clones and lacks some. The sample has around 600,000 clones, more than 95% seen once. The specimen sequenced was naive CD8+ T cells sorted from blood. Receptors originate from a man under 40 in good health. CDR3s include the opening cysteine and the closing phenylalanine or tryptophan. D genes are given only for firm matches. Not all rows give a size; the values are once, few, many and, for expanded clones, a class.

V: TRBV6-1
J: TRBJ1-4
size: .
D: TRBD1
CDR3: CASSEQGVANEKLFF
DNA: TGTGCCAGCAGTGAACAGGGGGTAGCTAATGAAAAACTGTTTTTT

V: TRBV5-5
J: TRBJ2-1
size: .
D: TRBD2
CDR3: CASSQTDGRVGEQFF
DNA: TGTGCCAGCAGCCAAACCGACGGGAGGGTCGGCGAGCAGTTCTTC

V: TRBV6-5
J: TRBJ2-7
size: once
D: .
CDR3: CASSYSIHEAYEQYF
DNA: TGTGCCAGCAGTTACTCGATCCACGAAGCCTACGAGCAGTACTTC

V: TRBV5-4
J: TRBJ1-2
size: .
D: .
CDR3: CASGLQGALGYGYTF
DNA: TGTGCCAGCGGGTTGCAGGGTGCGCTCGGCTATGGCTACACCTTC

V: TRBV7-6
J: TRBJ2-7
size: .
D: .
CDR3: CASSLGPLYEQYF
DNA: TGTGCCAGCAGCTTAGGACCATTATACGAGCAGTACTTC

V: TRBV5-4
J: TRBJ2-7
size: once
D: TRBD2
CDR3: CAWTSGTPWQYF
DNA: TGTGCCTGGACTAGCGGGACCCCTTGGCAGTACTTC

V: TRBV11-2
J: TRBJ2-7
size: .
D: .
CDR3: CASSLDPSGTYEQYF
DNA: TGTGCCAGCAGCTTAGATCCCTCCGGGACATACGAGCAGTACTTC

V: TRBV7-9
J: TRBJ2-7
size: once
D: .
CDR3: CASSLSGKNYEQYF
DNA: TGTGCCAGCAGCTTATCCGGGAAAAACTACGAGCAGTACTTC

V: TRBV6-1
J: TRBJ1-1
size: .
D: .
CDR3: CASSELSDNTEAFF
DNA: TGTGCCAGCAGTGAACTTAGTGATAACACTGAAGCTTTCTTT

V: TRBV7-9
J: TRBJ2-7
size: .
D: TRBD2
CDR3: CASSPSGPHYEQYF
DNA: TGTGCCAGCAGCCCTAGCGGGCCGCACTACGAGCAGTACTTC

V: TRBV7-7
J: TRBJ2-7
size: .
D: .
CDR3: CASSLAAGPYEQYF
DNA: TGTGCTAGCAGCTTGGCAGCCGGACCCTACGAGCAGTACTTC

V: TRBV6-6
J: TRBJ2-5
size: .
D: .
CDR3: CASSSRVQETQYF
DNA: TGTGCCAGCAGTTCCAGGGTACAAGAGACCCAGTACTTC

V: TRBV27
J: TRBJ2-7
size: .
D: .
CDR3: CASSPGNREQYF
DNA: TGTGCCAGCAGCCCTGGAAACAGGGAGCAGTACTTC

V: TRBV30
J: TRBJ2-1
size: .
D: .
CDR3: CAWSGTVNEQFF
DNA: TGTGCCTGGAGTGGGACTGTCAATGAGCAGTTCTTC

V: TRBV5-1
J: TRBJ2-1
size: .
D: .
CDR3: CASSLANGDTNNEQFF
DNA: TGCGCCAGCAGCTTGGCCAACGGGGATACCAACAATGAGCAGTTCTTC

V: TRBV7-6
J: TRBJ2-7
size: .
D: TRBD1
CDR3: CASSLKSGGRSEQYF
DNA: TGTGCCAGCAGCTTAAAATCAGGGGGTCGGTCCGAGCAGTACTTC

V: TRBV4-1
J: TRBJ2-3
size: .
D: TRBD1
CDR3: CASSQDGQGYGTDTQYF
DNA: TGCGCCAGCAGCCAAGACGGACAGGGGTACGGGACAGATACGCAGTATTTT

V: TRBV27
J: TRBJ2-2
size: .
D: .
CDR3: CASSSPVAIGELFF
DNA: TGTGCCAGCAGTTCCCCAGTAGCGATAGGGGAGCTGTTTTTT

V: TRBV9
J: TRBJ2-7
size: once
D: .
CDR3: CASSAPEGAPVEEQYF
DNA: TGTGCCAGCAGCGCCCCGGAGGGGGCCCCGGTCGAAGAGCAGTACTTC

V: TRBV28
J: TRBJ2-6
size: .
D: .
CDR3: CASSSPTGNTGANVLTF
DNA: TGTGCCAGCAGCTCCCCGACAGGTAATACAGGGGCCAACGTCCTGACTTTC

V: TRBV25-1
J: TRBJ2-1
size: .
D: TRBD2
CDR3: CASSERRLADEQFF
DNA: TGTGCCAGCAGTGAGCGAAGACTAGCGGATGAGCAGTTCTTC

V: TRBV6-1
J: TRBJ2-5
size: .
D: .
CDR3: CATALIAEKETQYF
DNA: TGTGCCACGGCTTTGATTGCAGAAAAAGAGACCCAGTACTTC

V: TRBV2
J: TRBJ1-1
size: .
D: TRBD1
CDR3: CASREGQGGYTEAFF
DNA: TGTGCCAGCAGGGAAGGACAGGGGGGATACACTGAAGCTTTCTTT

V: TRBV6-4
J: TRBJ2-1
size: .
D: TRBD2
CDR3: CASFLGSGRDNEQFF
DNA: TGTGCCAGCTTCCTGGGTAGCGGGAGAGACAATGAGCAGTTCTTC

V: TRBV7-8
J: TRBJ2-1
size: .
D: .
CDR3: CASGTQNNEQFF
DNA: TGTGCCAGCGGGACCCAGAACAATGAGCAGTTCTTC

V: TRBV4-2
J: TRBJ2-2
size: .
D: TRBD2
CDR3: CASSPFSKGTSGRKNTGELFF
DNA: TGTGCCAGCAGCCCTTTTTCTAAAGGGACTAGCGGGAGGAAGAACACCGGGGAGCTGTTTTTT

V: TRBV9
J: TRBJ2-1
size: .
D: .
CDR3: CASSVDLAAYNEQFF
DNA: TGTGCCAGCAGCGTAGACTTAGCGGCCTACAATGAGCAGTTCTTC

V: TRBV25-1
J: TRBJ2-3
size: .
D: TRBD2
CDR3: CASSPRGGRAWAQYF
DNA: TGTGCCAGCAGTCCGAGGGGTGGGAGGGCCTGGGCGCAGTATTTT

V: TRBV7-9
J: TRBJ1-4
size: .
D: TRBD1
CDR3: CASSPPEGQIKLFF
DNA: TGTGCCAGCAGCCCTCCGGAGGGACAGATAAAACTGTTTTTT

V: TRBV2
J: TRBJ2-7
size: .
D: .
CDR3: CASRGQNSYEQYF
DNA: TGTGCCAGCCGCGGACAGAACTCCTACGAGCAGTACTTC

V: TRBV4-3
J: TRBJ2-1
size: .
D: TRBD2
CDR3: CASSQEIGTSYYNEQFF
DNA: TGCGCCAGCAGCCAGGAAATCGGGACTAGCTACTACAATGAGCAGTTCTTC

V: TRBV7-9
J: TRBJ2-7
size: .
D: .
CDR3: CASSLGGRESYEQYF
DNA: TGTGCCAGCAGCTTAGGGGGCAGGGAATCCTACGAGCAGTACTTC

V: TRBV28
J: TRBJ2-1
size: .
D: .
CDR3: CASSSPGNEQFF
DNA: TGTGCCAGCAGTAGCCCCGGGAATGAGCAGTTCTTC

V: TRBV6-1
J: TRBJ2-1
size: .
D: TRBD1
CDR3: CASSDGDRVVVDEQFF
DNA: TGTGCCAGCAGTGATGGGGACAGGGTAGTAGTCGATGAGCAGTTCTTC

V: TRBV2
J: TRBJ2-5
size: .
D: .
CDR3: CASSESATTRETQYF
DNA: TGTGCCAGCAGTGAAAGCGCAACGACCCGCGAGACCCAGTACTTC